This is a list of T cell receptor beta chains from one sample in a study of blood T cell dynamics during melanoma immunotherapy. Sequencing used immunoSEQ multiplex PCR; TCRdb keeps in-frame clones, though not all of them. The sample has 8,000 to 11,000 clones; around nine tenths are singletons. The source was blood, collected from a patient treated with checkpoint blockade. The receptors stem from a human donor with melanoma. Both conserved end residues are part of each CDR3. The order of the fields is V gene, CDR3 protein.

v_call: TRBV14; cdr3_aa: CASSQRVNYEQYF
v_call: TRBV18; cdr3_aa: CASSPTGTAGYTF
v_call: TRBV27; cdr3_aa: CASSLKLGGYHGYTF
v_call: TRBV6-1; cdr3_aa: CASFSWGGADEGYTF
v_call: TRBV6-6; cdr3_aa: CASSYTAGGYETQYF
v_call: TRBV27; cdr3_aa: CATHPLGSFSYEQYF
v_call: TRBV4-2; cdr3_aa: CASSHGTGGLESGELFF
v_call: TRBV7-9; cdr3_aa: CASRPGTGSEKLFF
v_call: TRBV7-8; cdr3_aa: CASSLKGGPYEQYF
v_call: TRBV28; cdr3_aa: CASSPGGRSNQPQHF
v_call: TRBV7-8; cdr3_aa: CASSLEGGNQPQHF
v_call: TRBV5-5; cdr3_aa: CASSFGQRAYEQYF
v_call: TRBV18; cdr3_aa: CASSHGLTEAFF
v_call: TRBV18; cdr3_aa: CASSLRQSVSMSYEQYF
v_call: TRBV5-1; cdr3_aa: CASSWEQAYNEQFF
v_call: TRBV6-5; cdr3_aa: CATTPGQRNSPLHF
v_call: TRBV5-1; cdr3_aa: CASSLYPSGQGSVVRGYTF
v_call: TRBV7-2; cdr3_aa: CASSFPGQGLSPLHF
v_call: TRBV5-6; cdr3_aa: CASSFYSGNQPQHF
v_call: TRBV7-9; cdr3_aa: CASRKSTGGNTGELFF
v_call: TRBV5-1; cdr3_aa: CASSRSGTGVHEQFF
v_call: TRBV30; cdr3_aa: CAWSLPGQGFTGELFF
v_call: TRBV5-5; cdr3_aa: CASSLEEPPNYGYTF
v_call: TRBV7-2; cdr3_aa: CASSFPGQYNEQFF
v_call: TRBV4-1; cdr3_aa: CASSQGASGSIPYNEQFF
v_call: TRBV2; cdr3_aa: CASSQTGGGNEQFF
v_call: TRBV7-9; cdr3_aa: CASSSSTLRQNYSNQPQHF
v_call: TRBV5-1; cdr3_aa: CASSLPLGAGNTEAFF
v_call: TRBV7-6; cdr3_aa: CASSLALAGGEQYF
v_call: TRBV27; cdr3_aa: CASSLGASTDTQYF
v_call: TRBV5-1; cdr3_aa: CASSRSNTGELFF
v_call: TRBV29-1; cdr3_aa: CSAISSTDTQYF
v_call: TRBV13; cdr3_aa: CASSSSGARNTDTQYF
v_call: TRBV11-2; cdr3_aa: CASSLAGDGSYGYTF
v_call: TRBV19; cdr3_aa: CASSIRTGPQPQHF
v_call: TRBV19; cdr3_aa: CASSSRGQTYEQYF
v_call: TRBV4-1; cdr3_aa: CASRGSLKGTEAFF
v_call: TRBV25-1; cdr3_aa: CASSEAGTGGTEAFF